The clone carrying this T cell receptor (beta chain) has a handful of counts. This record belongs to a study of blood T cell repertoires in COVID-19. Overall study: Sites in the United States, Italy and Spain provided acute and convalescent COVID-19 samples. The cDNA or gDNA used as material had been derived from T cells, B-cell-depleted T cells, or PBMCs.

Per the study methods: Amplified reference gene primers provided the basis for estimating nucleated cell counts. Sequencing used immunoSEQ multiplex PCR; TCRdb keeps in-frame clones, though not all of them. V and J calls and clone size are those listed in that table; D and trimming were worked out from the DNA. The sample includes roughly 200,000 clones, 89% seen only once; the top ten take around 7%. Germline V gene sequence: CDR1 GTSNPN, CDR2 SVGIG (reference sequence). This CDR3 contains 12 residues. Deletions cut 0 bases from V and 4 bases from J, with 6 bases between. The chain is built from TRBV30 and TRBJ1-2; a possible D gene is TRBD1 (5 bases). The receptor comes from a man aged 40-49 years with acute or convalescent COVID-19. Material: peripheral blood. The CDR3 nucleotides are TGTGCCTGGAGTGTAGGGGTCTATGGCTACACCTTC. Protein: CAWSVGVYGYTF.